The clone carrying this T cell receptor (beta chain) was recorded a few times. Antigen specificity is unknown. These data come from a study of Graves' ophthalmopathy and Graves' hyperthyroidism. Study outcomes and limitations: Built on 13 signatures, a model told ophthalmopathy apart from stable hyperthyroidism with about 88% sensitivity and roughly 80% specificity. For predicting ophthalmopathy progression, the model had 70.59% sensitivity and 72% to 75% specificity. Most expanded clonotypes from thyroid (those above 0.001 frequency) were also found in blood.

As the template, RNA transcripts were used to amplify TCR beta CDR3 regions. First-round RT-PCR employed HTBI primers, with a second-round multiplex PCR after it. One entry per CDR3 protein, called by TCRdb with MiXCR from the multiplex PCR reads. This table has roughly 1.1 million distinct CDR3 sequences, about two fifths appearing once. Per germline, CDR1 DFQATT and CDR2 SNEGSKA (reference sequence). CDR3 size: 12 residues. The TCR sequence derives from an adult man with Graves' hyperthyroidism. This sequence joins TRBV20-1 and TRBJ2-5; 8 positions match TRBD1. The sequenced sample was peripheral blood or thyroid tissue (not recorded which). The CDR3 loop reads CRPRGPGETQYF. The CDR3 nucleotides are TGCAGGCCCAGGGGGCCGGGAGAGACCCAGTACTTC.